These T cell receptor beta chains were read from a single sample in a study of cytomegalovirus exposure and HLA in healthy donors. Libraries were prepared by immunoSEQ multiplex PCR; TCRdb keeps only in-frame clonotypes and omits some of them. Of under 200,000 clones detected, approximately 87% appear once; the ten largest clones hold 4.5% to 7%. The sequencing sample was made of PBMCs. These receptors all stem from a young woman in good health and CMV-seronegative. Each CDR3 is given with its conserved first and last residue. Each record gives: clone size, V gene, CDR3 length, D gene, J gene, CDR3 protein, CDR3 DNA. D genes are given only for firm matches. Clone size is given for some rows only: seen once, a few or many times, or a class if the clone is expanded.

>.|TRBV6-1|15|.|TRBJ1-4
CASSEGVGLGEKLFF
TGTGCCAGCAGTGAAGGTGTGGGTCTGGGTGAAAAACTGTTTTTT
>.|TRBV27|14|.|TRBJ2-5
CASSARAYQETQYF
TGTGCCAGCAGCGCCCGAGCGTACCAAGAGACCCAGTACTTC
>once|TRBV7-6|16|TRBD1|TRBJ2-3
CASSLFGTELWGTQYF
TGTGCCAGCAGCTTATTCGGGACAGAGCTATGGGGTACGCAGTATTTT
>.|TRBV5-6|14|.|TRBJ1-1
CASSLGARRPEAFF
TGTGCCAGCAGCTTGGGGGCTAGGCGCCCTGAAGCTTTCTTT
>.|TRBV27|14|.|TRBJ2-3
CASSLSGTTDTQYF
TGTGCCAGCAGTTTATCGGGGACCACAGATACGCAGTATTTT
>.|TRBV4-3|16|.|TRBJ2-2
CASSQDTTRTSEELFF
TGCGCCAGCAGCCAAGATACGACTCGCACCTCGGAGGAGCTGTTTTTT
>.|TRBV9|15|TRBD2|TRBJ2-7
CASSVELAGTYEQYF
TGTGCCAGCAGCGTAGAACTAGCGGGCACCTACGAGCAGTACTTC
>.|TRBV9|15|TRBD2|TRBJ2-1
CASSVGLAGGNEQFF
TGTGCCAGCAGCGTCGGACTAGCGGGGGGGAATGAGCAGTTCTTC
>.|TRBV11-3|13|.|TRBJ2-1
CASSLVMHNEQFF
TGTGCCAGCAGCTTAGTTATGCACAATGAGCAGTTCTTC
>.|TRBV7-2|13|.|TRBJ2-3
CASSLESQGTQYF
TGTGCCAGCAGCTTAGAATCGCAGGGAACGCAGTATTTT
>.|TRBV19|16|.|TRBJ2-2
CASSGGGGRFTGELFF
TGTGCCAGTAGTGGAGGTGGAGGGCGTTTCACCGGGGAGCTGTTTTTT
>.|TRBV29-1|12|.|TRBJ2-7
CSAVGRPYEQYF
TGCAGCGCCGTGGGCAGACCCTACGAGCAGTACTTC
>.|TRBV6-1|16|.|TRBJ2-7
CASSEYVGAIVNEQYF
TGTGCCAGCAGTGAATACGTGGGGGCAATAGTCAACGAGCAGTACTTC
>few|TRBV7-2|15|.|TRBJ1-2
CASSTSQGGGYGYTF
TGTGCCAGCAGCACCTCACAGGGCGGAGGCTATGGCTACACCTTC
>.|TRBV27|14|.|TRBJ2-3
CASSLIGAADTQYF
TGTGCCAGCAGTTTAATTGGGGCCGCAGATACGCAGTATTTT
>.|TRBV2|17|.|TRBJ2-5
CASSGVREVRYQETQYF
TGTGCCAGCAGCGGTGTGAGGGAGGTGAGGTACCAAGAGACCCAGTACTTC
>.|TRBV4-1|15|.|TRBJ2-2
CASSPRDGDTGELFF
TGCGCCAGCAGCCCCCGTGATGGGGACACCGGGGAGCTGTTTTTT
>.|TRBV4-3|16|.|TRBJ1-1
CASSQRKGGADTEAFF
TGCGCCAGCAGCCAACGGAAGGGGGGCGCAGACACTGAAGCTTTCTTT
>.|TRBV9|11|.|TRBJ2-1
CASSDSNEQFF
TGTGCCAGCAGCGATAGCAATGAGCAGTTCTTC
>.|TRBV7-2|15|.|TRBJ1-1
CASSPLGLVNTEAFF
TGTGCCAGCAGCCCTCTCGGACTGGTAAACACTGAAGCTTTCTTT
>.|TRBV7-2|14|TRBD1|TRBJ2-7
CASSLGGQGNEQYF
TGTGCCAGCAGCTTAGGGGGACAGGGGAACGAGCAGTACTTC
>.|TRBV4-1|16|TRBD2|TRBJ2-2
CASRPFSGGESGELFF
TGCGCCAGCAGACCCTTTAGCGGGGGAGAGTCCGGGGAGCTGTTTTTT
>.|TRBV21-1|10|.|TRBJ2-7
CASSKSGEYF
TGTGCCAGCAGCAAAAGTGGAGAGTACTTC
>few|TRBV5-4|15|TRBD1|TRBJ1-1
CASSDDGTGHTEAFF
TGTGCCAGCAGCGATGACGGGACAGGGCACACTGAAGCTTTCTTT
>.|TRBV13|13|.|TRBJ2-7
CASSLVLAREQYF
TGTGCCAGCAGCTTAGTCCTAGCGAGGGAGCAGTACTTC
>once|TRBV4-3|17|TRBD1|TRBJ1-2
CASSHGDSQTTIYGYTF
TGCGCCAGCAGCCACGGGGACAGCCAAACTACTATCTATGGCTACACCTTC
>.|TRBV20-1|11|TRBD2|TRBJ2-1
CSVNSGRQQFF
TGCAGTGTTAATAGCGGGAGACAGCAGTTCTTC
>.|TRBV4-1|16|.|TRBJ2-1
CASSQDGGVIGNEQFF
TGCGCCAGCAGCCAAGATGGAGGGGTGATTGGTAATGAGCAGTTCTTC
>few|TRBV5-6|12|.|TRBJ2-3
CASSPYTDTQYF
TGTGCCAGCAGCCCCTACACAGATACGCAGTATTTT